This paragraph reports one T cell receptor (beta chain). As yet, its antigen is unknown. The V gene lost 7 bases and the J gene lost 1 base, with 15 bases spanning the gap. Germline CDR1 reads MNHNS; CDR2 reads SASEGT. The length of the CDR3 is 15 residues. The data were obtained in a study of siplizumab effects on memory and regulatory T cells. Measured with immunoSEQ multiplex PCR; TCRdb has only the in-frame clones, and not every one. The table includes over 35,000 clones, 89% detected once. Sequenced unstimulated subsets in a few donor pairs: CD4+ naive, CD4+ memory, CD8+ naive, CD8+ effector memory, CD8+ TEMRA. The study's findings and limits: Researchers could not give a naive or memory phenotype to roughly 80-95% of proliferating CD4+ or CD8+ clones. The mapping of alloreactive clones to unstimulated subsets covered only a minor fraction of them.

The chain links TRBV6-1 to TRBJ2-3, with D tentatively TRBD1 (5 bases). The TCR sequence derives from a human donor in good health. Sequencing was performed on naive CD4+ T cells sorted from blood. CDR3 in amino acids: CASTRTGSGTDTQYF. CDR3 DNA: TGTGCCAGCACCAGAACAGGTTCCGGCACAGATACGCAGTATTTT.